A few counts support the clone carrying this T cell receptor beta chain. What it binds is not known. Documented time point: newly diagnosed GD, antithyroid drugs for less than 3 months. Generation of the TCR library employed RNA extracted from PBMCs. Graves' disease diagnoses followed American Thyroid Association guidelines. This entry is derived from a study of regulatory T cells in long-lasting Graves disease. Study context: Antithyroid drug intake by newly diagnosed Graves' patients had lasted under 3 months.

Trimming pared 5 bases from V and 0 bases from J, leaving 14 bases between. This CDR3 contains 17 residues. CDR1 and CDR2 from the germline V gene are SEHNR and FQNEAQ (reference sequence). Overall study findings and caveats: TRBV28 was favored in persistent disease, as were TRBJ1-2 and TRBJ2-5. The number of shared public clonotypes was higher in persistent patients (approximately 3,000) than new patients (approximately 1,000).

Libraries of TCR beta came from iRepertoire HTBI primers plus Arm-PCR of CDR3 regions. TCRdb recomputed calls from the multiplex PCR reads with MiXCR, one row per CDR3 protein. The table records around 330,000 distinct CDR3 sequences, approximately 20% of them present only once. The chain has TRBV7-9 and TRBJ2-6; D is unclear. The TCR was taken from a female donor with Graves disease. This sample comprised peripheral blood mononuclear cells (PBMCs), obtained at new diagnosis, from a patient treated with antithyroid drugs. The CDR3 sequence is CASSTSRENSGANVLTF. Written as DNA, the CDR3 is TGTGCCAGCAGCACTTCTAGGGAAAACTCTGGGGCCAACGTCCTGACTTTC.